This is a list of T cell receptor beta chains from one sample in a study of T-cell reconstitution after alpha-beta-depleted transplantation in children. TCRdb reprocessed the PCR reads via MiXCR and lists one record per CDR3 protein. Here the sample spans 250,000 to 350,000 distinct CDR3 sequences, about a tenth being singletons. Specimen: PBMCs from the stem cell graft donor, collected from the stem cell graft. Source of these receptors: a human donor who donated a stem cell graft to a child with SCID. CDR3s include the opening cysteine and the closing phenylalanine or tryptophan. The D gene is left open where the match is weak. Only some rows state a clone size, as once, few, many or a class for expanded clones.

v_call,clone_size,d_call,j_call,cdr3_nt,cdr3_aa
TRBV29-1,-,TRBD1,TRBJ1-1,TGCAGCGTAGTCGGGACAGGGGTTGGAACTGAAGCTTTCTTT,CSVVGTGVGTEAFF
TRBV27,many,TRBD1,TRBJ1-6,TGTGCCAGCAGGGACAGGCTCTATAATTCACCCCTCCACTTT,CASRDRLYNSPLHF
TRBV3-1,few,-,TRBJ2-7,TGTGCCAGCAGTCATGACGGGACTGCCTACGAGCAGTACTTC,CASSHDGTAYEQYF
TRBV5-1,-,-,TRBJ2-3,TGCGCCAGCACCAGGGGGGGCAGTTCCACAGATACGCAGTATTTT,CASTRGGSSTDTQYF
TRBV6-1,few,-,TRBJ1-1,TGTGCCAGCAGTGACCCAGGCGACACTGAAGCTTTCTTT,CASSDPGDTEAFF
TRBV29-1,many,-,TRBJ2-7,TGCAGCGTTGCGCCTGGTCTACCCTACGAGCAGTACTTC,CSVAPGLPYEQYF
TRBV4-1,many,-,TRBJ1-1,TGCGCCAGCAGCCCGACAGCCAACACTGAAGCTTTCTTT,CASSPTANTEAFF
TRBV7-3,few,TRBD2,TRBJ2-1,TGTGCCAGCAGCTTACAACTAGCGAATGAGCAGTTCTTC,CASSLQLANEQFF
TRBV7-6,-,TRBD2,TRBJ2-5,TGTGCCAGCAGCCCGGAGGGGAGCGGGATGGAGACCCAGTACTTC,CASSPEGSGMETQYF
TRBV5-1,many,-,TRBJ1-4,TGCGCCAGCAGCTTGGAGCAGACGGGAAACGGAAAACTGTTTTTT,CASSLEQTGNGKLFF
TRBV11-2,-,-,TRBJ2-4,TGTGCCAGCAGGGGGGGGGCAGACATTCAGTACTTC,CASRGGADIQYF
TRBV5-1,few,-,TRBJ1-4,TGCGCCAGCAGCGGTAGGGGGTGGCATGAAAAACTGTTTTTT,CASSGRGWHEKLFF
TRBV3-1,few,-,TRBJ2-3,TGTGCCAGCAGCACCCCCCCGCCGATGGATACGCAGTATTTT,CASSTPPPMDTQYF
TRBV7-8,-,-,TRBJ2-5,TGTGCCAGCAGCTCGGTCCCGGGACCGATCTCAAAAGAGACCCAGTACTTC,CASSSVPGPISKETQYF
TRBV7-6,many,-,TRBJ2-1,TGTGCCAGCAGTTCAACTCAGGGCGGGGTGCAGTTCTTC,CASSSTQGGVQFF
TRBV14,-,-,TRBJ2-1,TGTGCCAGCAGCCAAGCTAGATTACCAGGAAATGAGCAGTTCTTC,CASSQARLPGNEQFF
TRBV29-1,few,-,TRBJ2-1,TGCAGCGTTGATAAACGCGGGGCTTACTCCTACAATGAGCAGTTCTTC,CSVDKRGAYSYNEQFF
TRBV5-6,many,-,TRBJ1-5,TGTGCCAGCAGCTTGGGACTGAGCAATCAGCCCCAGCATTTT,CASSLGLSNQPQHF
TRBV10-3,many,-,TRBJ2-1,TGTGCCATCAGTGACCCCCCTGGTGGGGACAATGAGCAGTTCTTC,CAISDPPGGDNEQFF
TRBV20-1,-,-,TRBJ2-7,TGCAGTGGCCGGAGGGACTCATACGAGCAGTACTTC,CSGRRDSYEQYF
TRBV2,many,-,TRBJ2-4,TGTGCCAGCAGTGACTCAGGGGCCAAAAACATTCAGTACTTC,CASSDSGAKNIQYF
TRBV12-3/TRBV12-4,-,-,TRBJ1-1,TGTGCCAGCAGTAACGCCCCGGACGAGGTAGGCACTGAAGCTTTCTTT,CASSNAPDEVGTEAFF
TRBV10-2,-,TRBD2,TRBJ2-3,TGCGCCACGATAGCGGGGGGGCAAGATACGCAGTATTTT,CATIAGGQDTQYF
TRBV7-8,many,-,TRBJ1-1,TGTGCCAGCCGGGGAGATACTAAAGAAGCTTTCTTT,CASRGDTKEAFF
TRBV2,-,TRBD1,TRBJ2-7,TGTGCCAGCAGGTCCGGGACAGTGTACGAGCAGTACTTC,CASRSGTVYEQYF
TRBV27,-,-,TRBJ2-1,TGTGCCAGCAGAAGCAGGATTGACAATGAGCAGTTCTTC,CASRSRIDNEQFF
TRBV11-2,many,-,TRBJ1-2,TGTGCCAGCAGCTTAGGAGCAGGGACTGGCTACACCTTC,CASSLGAGTGYTF
TRBV2,few,-,TRBJ2-5,TGTGCCAGCAGGCCCTCGACTAGTTCAGAGACCCAGTACTTC,CASRPSTSSETQYF
TRBV7-9,-,-,TRBJ2-7,TGTGCCAGCAGCTTTCCCATCTCCTACGAGCAGTACTTC,CASSFPISYEQYF
TRBV28,-,-,TRBJ2-3,TGTGCCAGCAGTCGCCTGTGGGGGGTCACAGATACGCAGTATTTT,CASSRLWGVTDTQYF
TRBV12-3/TRBV12-4,-,-,TRBJ1-2,TGTGCCAGCAGTTCGGGGCTTCATGTCGGCTACACCTTC,CASSSGLHVGYTF